One sample yielded the 13 T cell receptor beta chains listed below, sequenced in a study of blood T cell repertoires in COVID-19. Method: immunoSEQ multiplex PCR; TCRdb's copy keeps in-frame clones and lacks some. The data show about 95,000 clones, more than 75% seen once. The specimen was peripheral blood. The receptors shown here come from a human donor in a cohort sampled during active COVID-19.

The genes are TRBV10-2 and TRBJ2-3, with TRBD2 matching 8 bases. J was trimmed by 1 base and V by 7 bases; bases with no gene match: 4. Per the germline V gene, CDR1 is WSHSY and CDR2 is SAAADI. The CDR3 covers 14 residues. The CDR3 here is CASNGLAGTDTQYF. CDR3 in DNA: TGCGCCAGCAACGGACTAGCAGGCACAGATACGCAGTATTTT.

This clone turned up a few times. The chain joins TRBV9 to TRBJ2-1; 7 positions match TRBD2. Trimming at V came to 3 bases and at J to 3 bases, leaving 9 bases not matched to a gene. Germline V gene sequence: CDR1 SGDLS, CDR2 YYNGEE. The CDR3 consists of 16 residues. This CDR3 reads CASSANSGLFYNEQFF. CDR3 DNA sequence: TGTGCCAGCAGCGCCAATAGCGGGCTTTTCTACAATGAGCAGTTCTTC. Full variable domain (remainder filled in from reference TRBV9 and TRBJ2-1): DSGVTQTPKHLITATGQRVTLRCSPRSGDLSVYWYQQSLDQGLQFLIQYYNGEERAKGNILERFSAQQFPDLHSELNLSSLELGDSALYFCASSANSGLFYNEQFFGPGTRLTVL.

V usage is TRBV5-1 and J usage is TRBJ2-2, with 12 bases fitting TRBD2. The CDR3 contains 15 residues. V dropped 10 bases and J dropped 5; count of bases not matched to a gene: 9. Per germline, CDR1 SGHRS and CDR2 YFSETQ. CDR3 in amino acids: CASRTSGDRTGELFF. The CDR3 DNA is TGCGCCTCCCGGACTAGCGGGGATAGAACCGGGGAGCTGTTTTTT.

The genes are TRBV4-3 and TRBJ2-1, with a possible D match to TRBD2 (7 bases). The CDR3 length is 18 residues. The ends were cut back, 0 bases at V and 0 bases at J, with 15 bases in the middle. Per germline, CDR1 LGHNA and CDR2 YSLEER. The CDR3 region is CASSQEIRGTTSYNEQFF. The DNA of the CDR3 is TGCGCCAGCAGCCAAGAAATTAGGGGGACTACCTCCTACAATGAGCAGTTCTTC.

This clone was counted only a few times. The V gene is TRBV7-9, the J gene TRBJ2-7; D not certain. V lost 3 bases to trimming and J lost 5 bases, with 14 bases between them. CDR1 and CDR2 (germline): SEHNR, FQNEAQ (reference sequence). The CDR3 contains 14 residues. The CDR3 here is CASSFLESVDEQYF. The CDR3 DNA is TGTGCCAGCAGCTTTCTCGAGAGTGTTGACGAGCAGTACTTC.

This clone was seen more than once but under ten times. The chain links TRBV4-2 to TRBJ1-2; TRBD1 is a possible D gene (5 bases). The length of the CDR3 is 15 residues. Deletions cut 1 base from V and 4 bases from J, with 13 bases between. The V gene's germline CDR1 is LGHNA and CDR2 YNFKEQ. CDR3 coding DNA: TGTGCCAGCAGCCAAGGTTCCTCGACAGTCTATGGCTACACCTTC. It yields the protein CASSQGSSTVYGYTF.

J is TRBJ1-2 and V is TRBV28; TRBD1 aligns across 8 bases. The V and J ends lost 6 bases and 0 bases, in that order; junction bases with no gene match: 3. Germline V gene data show CDR1 as MDHEN and CDR2 as SYDVKM. This CDR3 has 14 residues. DNA of the CDR3: TGTGCCAGCAGGGGGGGACAGGCTAACTATGGCTACACCTTC. Its translation: CASRGGQANYGYTF.

The table lists this clone with a count of one. The rearrangement uses TRBV12-3 or TRBV12-4 and TRBJ2-2; D not resolved. V lost 3 bases, J lost 0 bases, and 2 bases lay in between. CDR3 length equals 13 residues. The CDR3 loop reads CASSFANTGELFF. CDR3 in DNA: TGTGCCAGCAGTTTCGCGAACACCGGGGAGCTGTTTTTT.

The CDR3 region is CASSHTANYGYTF. CDR3 in DNA: TGTGCCAGCAGCCATACAGCTAACTATGGCTACACCTTC. This rearrangement joins TRBV3-1 (or the pseudogene TRBV3-2) to TRBJ1-2; D is uncertain. Germline CDR1 is LGHDT and CDR2 is YNNKEL (reference sequence). V was pared by 3 bases and J by 0 bases, with 5 bases between. The CDR3 totals 13 residues.

The rearrangement joins TRBV12-1 to TRBJ1-6; the table's D call, TRBD1, has no DNA check behind it. TRBV12-1 is a documented pseudogene. The CDR3 totals 19 residues. The CDR3 DNA sequence: TGTGCCAGCAGCCCACGGGACACCGTCCCACCGTCCCCTAATTCACCCCTCCACTTT. It codes for CASSPRDTVPPSPNSPLHF.

This rearrangement joins TRBV3-1 (or the pseudogene TRBV3-2) to TRBJ2-5; D uncertain. Between the trimmed V and J ends, which lost 0 bases and 5 bases, there was a span of 13 bases. This CDR3 is 15 amino acids long. Germline V gene lookup returns CDR1 LGHDT and CDR2 YNNKEL (reference sequence). CDR3 DNA sequence: TGTGCCAGCAGCCAAGAAGGCGGTTTTAGGGAGACCCAGTACTTC. It translates to CASSQEGGFRETQYF.

This chain joins TRBV5-1 and TRBJ2-3, with 8 bases fitting TRBD2. The CDR3 length is 15 residues. Trimming at V came to 4 bases and at J to 6 bases, leaving 10 bases not matched to a gene. Germline V gene sequence: CDR1 SGHRS, CDR2 YFSETQ. The CDR3 loop reads CASSPGGPRSDTQYF. The CDR3 DNA follows: TGCGCCAGCAGCCCGGGGGGGCCAAGATCCGATACGCAGTATTTT.

This chain joins TRBV4-3 and TRBJ1-4; tentatively, D is TRBD1 (6 bases). The germline CDR1 and CDR2 sequences are LGHNA and YSLEER. This CDR3 has 14 residues. Trimming removed 0 bases from V and 6 bases from J, with 8 bases in between. The CDR3 spells CASSQESGDEKLFF. Written as DNA, the CDR3 is TGCGCCAGCAGCCAAGAGTCAGGGGATGAAAAACTGTTTTTT.